The clone carrying this TCR beta chain was detected only once. The record originates from a study of control samples from healthy donors and cancer patients. Produced via immunoSEQ multiplex PCR; TCRdb's table is partial and in-frame only. The table records about 130,000 clones, roughly 90% of them present only once. CDR3 size: 13 residues. In germline, CDR1 is LNHDA, CDR2 SQIVND (reference sequence). Trimming removed 8 bases from V and 2 bases from J; junction bases left unmatched: 5. The sequenced sample consisted of blood. V usage is TRBV19 and J usage is TRBJ1-1; 7 positions agree with TRBD1. The receptor was isolated from a young man in good health. CDR3 DNA sequence: TGTGCCAGTGAGGGACAGCTAAACACTGAAGCTTTCTTT. Protein: CASEGQLNTEAFF.